Listed below are T cell receptor beta chains from one sample, sequenced in a study of beta chain features in type 1 diabetes. The method was immunoSEQ multiplex PCR; TCRdb's version includes in-frame clones alone and lacks a portion of them. The profile shows some 220,000 clones, approximately 11% of them singletons. The sequenced sample consisted of central memory CD4+ T cells from blood. These receptor sequences come from a man aged 18 to 30 in good health. The CDR3 runs from the conserved cysteine through the conserved F or W. Fields, in order: CDR3 length, J gene, clone size, V gene, CDR3 protein. Not all rows give a size; the values are once, few, many and, for expanded clones, a class.

15 | TRBJ2-7 | NA | TRBV21-1 | CASSTSGGKSYEQYF
15 | TRBJ1-1 | NA | TRBV2 | CASSENRGLGTEAFF
15 | TRBJ2-1 | few | TRBV7-3 | CASSFQGTSGTEQFF
14 | TRBJ1-2 | NA | TRBV29-1 | CSVEDHPSWYGYTF
13 | TRBJ2-5 | NA | TRBV7-2 | CASSLDATGAQYF
17 | TRBJ2-1 | NA | TRBV27 | CASSFSSGSLSYNEQFF
14 | TRBJ2-5 | few | TRBV7-9 | CASSPMTGLETQYF
18 | TRBJ2-1 | NA | TRBV4-2 | CASSQGPGAGTLYNEQFF
14 | TRBJ2-7 | few | TRBV7-2 | CASSLEPNAYEQYF
13 | TRBJ1-2 | few | TRBV6-6 | CASWTTGDYGYTF
13 | TRBJ2-1 | few | TRBV19 | CASSRDRKNEQFF
18 | TRBJ2-2 | NA | TRBV11-3 | CASSYQVPGDLSTGELFF
14 | TRBJ2-6 | NA | TRBV6-1 | CASGHISGANVLTF
11 | TRBJ2-5 | few | TRBV29-1 | CSVTSGETQYF
13 | TRBJ1-1 | few | TRBV6-5 | CASSLLENTEAFF
15 | TRBJ2-1 | NA | TRBV19 | CASSTPLGPFNEQFF
14 | TRBJ2-7 | NA | TRBV29-1 | CSVRTGGSSYEQYF
13 | TRBJ2-2 | many | TRBV27 | CASTPHGGGELFF
14 | TRBJ2-5 | few | TRBV19 | CASSSGTGRETQYF
11 | TRBJ2-7 | NA | TRBV20-1 | CSARLAYEQYF
14 | TRBJ1-1 | few | TRBV28 | CASSPGQGNTEAFF
11 | TRBJ1-1 | NA | TRBV30 | CAWSSRAEAFF
15 | TRBJ2-4 | many | TRBV7-2 | CASSPTGVSKNIQYF
13 | TRBJ1-1 | NA | TRBV2 | CASSEERNTEAFF
14 | TRBJ2-7 | NA | TRBV7-9 | CASSSERTQYEQYF
13 | TRBJ2-3 | many | TRBV6-5 | CASSYHSADTQYF
12 | TRBJ2-3 | NA | TRBV30 | CAWSVRTDTQYF
14 | TRBJ2-1 | NA | TRBV4-3 | CASSPKTSYNEQFF
15 | TRBJ2-1 | many | TRBV7-2 | CASSSSSGRAYEQFF
16 | TRBJ2-6 | few | TRBV7-9 | CASSYGTASGANVLTF
16 | TRBJ1-5 | NA | TRBV28 | CASTPSVSTLNQPQHF
14 | TRBJ2-7 | few | TRBV25-1 | CASSDPEGSYEQYF
12 | NA | few | TRBV7-9 | CASSAIYNEQFF
14 | TRBJ2-7 | NA | TRBV6-1 | CASSTEGYSYEQYF
13 | TRBJ2-4 | NA | TRBV5-1 | CASSLGGRDIQYF
14 | TRBJ1-1 | few | TRBV2 | CASKIQKPNTEAFF
12 | TRBJ2-7 | NA | TRBV6-5 | CATQWYGGEQYF
11 | TRBJ1-2 | NA | TRBV2 | CASSPSVGYTF
16 | TRBJ2-5 | few | TRBV15 | CATSRAGQGARETQYF
13 | TRBJ1-5 | NA | TRBV30 | CAWSVDSNQPQHF
13 | TRBJ2-5 | NA | TRBV9 | CASSFGQQETQYF
14 | TRBJ1-1 | NA | TRBV18 | CASRVRTDETEAFF
15 | TRBJ2-4 | NA | TRBV25-1 | CASSEYMDGKNIQYF
17 | TRBJ2-1 | few | TRBV7-8 | CASSGSAGVLLANEQFF
13 | TRBJ2-7 | many | TRBV10-3 | CAIASSDSYEQYF
16 | TRBJ2-2 | few | TRBV4-2 | CASSPHSGPNTGELFF
14 | TRBJ2-7 | NA | TRBV28 | CASSSPGYRGEQYF
13 | NA | few | TRBV25-1 | CASSTPSAYEQYF
14 | TRBJ2-5 | NA | TRBV25-1 | CASSARDSQETQYF
13 | TRBJ2-7 | NA | TRBV21-1 | CASSKSNRYEQYF
15 | TRBJ2-7 | few | TRBV5-4 | CASSLETTEPYEQYF